The 4 T cell receptor beta chains in this list originate from one sample, sequenced in a study of blood T cell repertoires in COVID-19. Assay used: immunoSEQ multiplex PCR; TCRdb lists only in-frame clones, some missing. The top ten clones hold under 14% of a sample with 54,000 or so clones, 70% to 85% of them seen once. The source material was peripheral blood. These receptors all stem from a man older than 75 with COVID-19, enrolled during active disease.

V is TRBV6-2 or TRBV6-3 and J is TRBJ2-3; D is unresolved. The CDR3 covers 12 residues. Germline assignment: CDR1 MNHEY and CDR2 SVGEGT. V was cut by 2 bases and J by 5 bases, with 5 bases left in between. The CDR3 DNA follows: TGTGCCAGCAGTTACAGCGTAGATACGCAGTATTTT. Protein product: CASSYSVDTQYF.

The J gene is TRBJ1-6, the V gene TRBV3-1 (or the pseudogene TRBV3-2); TRBD1 matches 8 bases. The V and J ends lost 3 bases and 7 bases, in that order; junction bases with no gene match: 2. Germline V CDR1 and CDR2: LGHDT, YNNKEL (reference sequence). The CDR3 contains 14 residues. The CDR3 reads CASSQDRENSPLHF. CDR3 bases: TGTGCCAGCAGCCAGGACAGGGAGAATTCACCCCTCCACTTT.

The rearrangement links TRBV4-2 to TRBJ2-1, with D possibly TRBD2 on 6 matching bases. The CDR3 consists of 17 residues. Germline CDR1 LGHNA, CDR2 YNFKEQ. V was pared by 0 bases and J by 0 bases, with 12 bases between. CDR3 coding DNA: TGTGCCAGCAGCCAAGACGTAGCGGAAAGCTCCTACAATGAGCAGTTCTTC. It translates to CASSQDVAESSYNEQFF.

This chain links TRBV5-8 with TRBJ2-2; D is perhaps TRBD1 (5 bases). V lost 4 bases to trimming and J lost 5 bases, with 9 bases between them. The CDR3 runs 13 residues. Germline V lookup: CDR1 SGHTS, CDR2 YDEGEE. CDR3 sequence reads: CASSPQGTGELFF. CDR3 nucleotide sequence: TGTGCCAGCAGCCCGCAGGGAACCGGGGAGCTGTTTTTT.